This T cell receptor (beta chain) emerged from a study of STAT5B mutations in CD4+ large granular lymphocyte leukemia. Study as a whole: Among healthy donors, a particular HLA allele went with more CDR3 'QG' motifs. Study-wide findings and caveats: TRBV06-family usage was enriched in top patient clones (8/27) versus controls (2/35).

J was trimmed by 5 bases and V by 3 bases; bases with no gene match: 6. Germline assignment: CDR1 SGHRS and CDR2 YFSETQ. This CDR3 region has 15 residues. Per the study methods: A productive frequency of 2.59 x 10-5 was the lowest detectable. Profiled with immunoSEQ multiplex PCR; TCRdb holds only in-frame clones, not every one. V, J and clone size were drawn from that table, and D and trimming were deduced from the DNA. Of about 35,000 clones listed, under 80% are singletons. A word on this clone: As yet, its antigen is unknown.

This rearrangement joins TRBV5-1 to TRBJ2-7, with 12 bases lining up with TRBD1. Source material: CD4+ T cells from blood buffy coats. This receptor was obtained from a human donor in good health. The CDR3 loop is CASSSGTGGMNEQYF. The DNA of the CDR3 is TGCGCCAGCAGCTCGGGGACAGGGGGCATGAACGAGCAGTACTTC.